The 18 T cell receptor beta chains given below trace back to one sample, sequenced in a study of OX40 agonist ivuxolimab in advanced cancers. Libraries were prepared by immunoSEQ multiplex PCR; TCRdb keeps only in-frame clonotypes and omits some of them. Among more than 50,000 clones listed, approximately 84% were seen once. The input for sequencing was CD4+ or CD8+ T cells sorted from blood, taken in a trial of the OX40 agonist ivuxolimab. Every receptor here comes from an adult with an advanced solid tumor such as melanoma, head and neck, liver or kidney cancer.

The J gene is TRBJ2-1, the V gene TRBV27, with a tentative D call TRBD2 (5 bases). Per the germline V gene, CDR1 is MNHEY and CDR2 is SMNVEV (reference sequence). Trimming left V 7 bases short and J 8 bases short, with 12 bases between. The CDR3 extends over 12 amino acids. Here the CDR3 DNA reads TGTGCCAGCACCTCCGGGATGGATGAGCAGTTCTTC. It encodes CASTSGMDEQFF.

CDR3 loop: CASMNVCLLVDNEKLFF. CDR3 sequence (DNA): TGTGCCAGCATGAACGTGTGTCTCCTAGTCGACAATGAAAAACTGTTTTTT. The chain joins TRBV5-7 to TRBJ1-4; D is unclear. TRBV5-7 is reported as an ORF; its role is uncertain. V was trimmed by 6 bases and J by 5 bases, leaving 23 bases between them. The CDR3 is made up of 17 amino acids.

The J gene is TRBJ2-2, the V gene TRBV19; D is possibly TRBD1 (5 bases). Per the germline V gene, CDR1 is LNHDA and CDR2 is SQIVND (reference sequence). Trimming shortened V by 0 bases and J by 3 bases, and 14 bases separated the two germline ends. This CDR3 is built from 17 residues. The CDR3 reads CASSIDPTGTYTGELFF. CDR3 DNA: TGTGCCAGTAGTATAGATCCAACAGGTACCTACACCGGGGAGCTGTTTTTT.

This clone was observed a handful of times. This chain uses TRBV27 with TRBJ2-4; D may be TRBD2 (6 bases). The ends were cut back, 7 bases at V and 1 base at J, with 20 bases in the middle. Germline V gene lookup returns CDR1 MNHEY and CDR2 SMNVEV (reference sequence). The CDR3 covers 17 residues. The CDR3 coding sequence is TGTGCCAGCACCCCGGGGGTACTAGCTCGGGCCAAAAACATTCAGTACTTC. Protein sequence: CASTPGVLARAKNIQYF.

The V gene is TRBV5-1, the J gene TRBJ2-7; weak D call: TRBD2 (5 bases). Trimming pared 2 bases from V and 0 bases from J, leaving 6 bases between. Germline lookup yields CDR1 SGHRS and CDR2 YFSETQ. This CDR3 region has 13 residues. The CDR3 region is CASSFGVSYEQYF. The CDR3 DNA reads as TGCGCCAGCAGCTTCGGGGTCTCCTACGAGCAGTACTTC.

The chain combines TRBV9 with TRBJ2-1; either TRBD1 or TRBD2 may fit D (6 bases each). CDR3 length equals 16 residues. Trimming took off 3 bases at V and 8 bases at J, with 21 bases between the two ends. Germline V gene lookup returns CDR1 SGDLS and CDR2 YYNGEE. The CDR3 DNA is TGTGCCAGCAGCGATAGTGGGGGGCCACGTTCGGATGAGCAGTTCTTC. It yields the protein CASSDSGGPRSDEQFF.

J is TRBJ2-7 and V is TRBV7-8; the D call may be TRBD1 or TRBD2 (5 bases each). The V gene lost 6 bases and the J gene lost 3 bases, with 18 bases spanning the gap. The germline CDR1 and CDR2 sequences are SGHVS and FQNEAQ. The CDR3 has 15 amino acids. The CDR3 is CASRDLEGNGYEQYF. CDR3 nucleotides: TGTGCCAGCAGGGACCTAGAGGGGAATGGCTACGAGCAGTACTTC.

The rearrangement joins TRBV18 to TRBJ2-6, with 10 bases identical to TRBD1. V gave up 6 bases and J gave up 1 base; unmatched junction bases: 12. There are 19 residues in the CDR3. The germline CDR1 and CDR2 sequences are KGHSH and LQKENI. CDR3 DNA sequence: TGTGCCAGCTCTTTCGGGACAGGGGCGAGTAAATCTGGGGCCAACGTCCTGACTTTC. Translated: CASSFGTGASKSGANVLTF.

V gene TRBV7-8 combines with J gene TRBJ2-3; 11 positions agree with TRBD2. Germline trimming cut 6 bases from V and 3 bases from J; bases unmatched to any gene: 11. The germline V gene has CDR1 SGHVS and CDR2 FQNEAQ. The CDR3 spans 17 residues. CDR3 sequence: CASRGKGPSGGTDTQYF. The CDR3 coding sequence is TGTGCCAGCAGGGGAAAAGGGCCTAGCGGGGGGACAGATACGCAGTATTTT.

CDR3 in DNA: TGTGCCAGCAGTTTAGGGCTCCGTTACGAGCAGTACTTC. Translating gives CASSLGLRYEQYF. The V call is TRBV27, the J call TRBJ2-7; D not resolved. This CDR3 is 13 amino acids long. CDR1 MNHEY and CDR2 SMNVEV come from the germline V gene (reference sequence). V lost 2 bases and J lost 4, with 9 bases in between.

The chain uses TRBV27 and TRBJ1-2, with 10 nucleotides matching TRBD1. CDR3 length: 13 amino acids. Germline CDR1 MNHEY, CDR2 SMNVEV (reference sequence). V was clipped by 5 bases and J by 7 bases; unmatched bases: 4. In nucleotides, the CDR3 is TGTGCCAGCAGTGGGGACAGGGGCTTTGGCTACACCTTC. Its protein is CASSGDRGFGYTF.

The rearrangement links TRBV6-5 to TRBJ2-3; no definite D call. The V gene lost 1 base and the J gene lost 6 bases, with 2 bases spanning the gap. The CDR3 runs to 11 residues. The germline V gene has CDR1 MNHEY and CDR2 SVGAGI. In DNA, the CDR3 is TGTGCCAGCAGTTACTTGGATACGCAGTATTTT. Translation gives CASSYLDTQYF.

This rearrangement joins TRBV5-1 to TRBJ1-2; maybe TRBD1 (6 bases). The CDR3 length is 12 residues. The V gene's germline CDR1 is SGHRS and CDR2 YFSETQ. V lost 4 bases, J lost 7 bases, and 11 bases lay in between. This chain's CDR3 is CASSPGQFGYTF. In DNA, the CDR3 is TGCGCCAGCAGCCCTGGACAGTTTGGCTACACCTTC.

The chain uses TRBV19 and TRBJ2-2; TRBD1 matches at 7 bases. This CDR3 region has 15 residues. Germline CDR1 LNHDA, CDR2 SQIVND (reference sequence). The V segment lost 10 bases and the J segment 0 bases; nucleotides outside the gene matches: 8. Written as DNA, the CDR3 is TGTGCCACCGAAAACAGGGGATCGAACACCGGGGAGCTGTTTTTT. Its protein is CATENRGSNTGELFF.

This chain joins TRBV11-1 and TRBJ2-3; D perhaps matches TRBD2 (5 bases). The germline V and J ends were trimmed by 0 bases and 5 bases, with 21 bases remaining between them. The germline V gene encodes CDR1 SGHAT and CDR2 FQDESV (reference sequence). The CDR3 covers 18 residues. CDR3 residues: CASSLAVHLGVGGDTQYF. The CDR3 DNA sequence: TGTGCCAGCAGCTTAGCGGTCCACCTCGGCGTCGGAGGAGATACGCAGTATTTT.

The table lists this clone with a count of one. The J gene is TRBJ2-3, the V gene TRBV18, with TRBD2 matching over 9 bases. The germline V gene has CDR1 KGHSH and CDR2 LQKENI. V was clipped by 4 bases and J by 3 bases; unmatched bases: 5. The CDR3 runs to 15 residues. CDR3 DNA: TGTGCCAGCTCACACCTAGCGGGGTTGACAGATACGCAGTATTTT. Translated: CASSHLAGLTDTQYF.

J is TRBJ2-7 and V is TRBV7-9, with D perhaps matching TRBD1 or TRBD2 (5 bases each). The CDR3 has 13 residues. V was trimmed by 3 bases and J by 3 bases, leaving 9 bases between them. The germline CDR1 and CDR2 sequences are SEHNR and FQNEAQ (reference sequence). CDR3 coding DNA: TGTGCCAGCAGCTTGGCTGGGGGCTACGAGCAGTACTTC. Encoded protein: CASSLAGGYEQYF. The whole variable domain, filled in from reference TRBV7-9 and TRBJ2-7, reads DTGVSQNPRHKITKRGQNVTFRCDPISEHNRLYWYRQTLGQGPEFLTYFQNEAQLEKSRLLSDRFSAERPKGSFSTLEIQRTEQGDSAMYLCASSLAGGYEQYFGPGTRLTVT.

The DNA for the CDR3 is TGTGCCAGCAGTTACTCCAGTTTGAACACTGAAGCTTTCTTT. It yields the protein CASSYSSLNTEAFF. This chain uses TRBV6-6 with TRBJ1-1; no clear D gene. The CDR3 length is 14 residues. Trimming took off 0 bases at V and 0 bases at J, with 5 bases between the two ends. The germline CDR1 and CDR2 sequences are MNHNY and SVGAGI (reference sequence).